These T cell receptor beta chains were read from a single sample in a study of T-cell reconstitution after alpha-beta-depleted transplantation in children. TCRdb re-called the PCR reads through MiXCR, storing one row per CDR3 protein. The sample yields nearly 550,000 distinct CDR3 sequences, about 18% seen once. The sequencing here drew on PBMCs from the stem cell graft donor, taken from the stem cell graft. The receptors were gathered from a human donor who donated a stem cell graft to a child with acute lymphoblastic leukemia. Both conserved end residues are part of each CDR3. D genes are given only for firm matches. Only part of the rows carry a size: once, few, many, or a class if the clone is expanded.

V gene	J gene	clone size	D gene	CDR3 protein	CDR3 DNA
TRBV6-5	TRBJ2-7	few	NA	CASSYGVPYERYF	TGTGCCAGCAGTTACGGAGTTCCCTACGAGCGGTACTTC
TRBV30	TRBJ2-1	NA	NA	CAWSVYGNFYNEQFF	TGTGCCTGGAGTGTTTATGGGAACTTCTACAATGAGCAGTTCTTC
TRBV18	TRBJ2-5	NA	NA	CASSPRLTGQETQYF	TGTGCCAGCTCACCGAGGCTGACGGGCCAAGAGACCCAGTACTTC
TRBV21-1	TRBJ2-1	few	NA	CASSKAGLADDEQFF	TGTGCCAGCAGCAAAGCAGGCCTAGCGGACGATGAGCAGTTCTTC
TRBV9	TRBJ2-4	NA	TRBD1	CASSVEGAAKNIQYF	TGTGCCAGCAGCGTCGAGGGGGCGGCCAAAAACATTCAGTACTTC
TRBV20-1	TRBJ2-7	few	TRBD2	CSARDLDGRTYEQYF	TGCAGTGCTAGAGATCTGGACGGGAGGACCTACGAGCAGTACTTC
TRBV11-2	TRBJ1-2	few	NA	CASSSQNYGYTF	TGTGCCAGCAGCTCTCAGAACTATGGCTACACCTTC
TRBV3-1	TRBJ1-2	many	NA	CASSQTGGSGYTF	TGTGCCAGCAGCCAAACGGGGGGTAGTGGCTACACCTTC
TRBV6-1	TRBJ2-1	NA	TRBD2	CASKSRPGLGYNEQFF	TGTGCCAGCAAATCGAGACCGGGACTAGGCTACAATGAGCAGTTCTTC
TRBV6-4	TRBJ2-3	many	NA	CASSVTGGTDTQYF	TGTGCCAGCAGTGTGACGGGAGGCACAGATACGCAGTATTTT
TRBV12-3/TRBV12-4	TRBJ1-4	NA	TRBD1	CASSPRDRGEEKLFF	TGTGCCAGCAGTCCCCGGGACAGGGGGGAGGAAAAACTGTTTTTT
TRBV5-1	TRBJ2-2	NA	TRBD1	CASSLVRSGQAMNTGELFF	TGCGCCAGCAGCTTGGTTAGGTCGGGACAGGCCATGAACACCGGGGAGCTGTTTTTT
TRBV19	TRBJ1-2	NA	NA	CASSPERDYGYTF	TGTGCCAGTAGTCCCGAGCGGGACTATGGCTACACCTTC
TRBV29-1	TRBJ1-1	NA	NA	CSAEDLLDTEAFF	TGCAGCGCTGAAGATCTTCTGGACACTGAAGCTTTCTTT
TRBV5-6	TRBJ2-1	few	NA	CASSFKDGDEQFF	TGTGCCAGCAGCTTTAAAGACGGGGATGAGCAGTTCTTC
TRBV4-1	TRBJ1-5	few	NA	CASSQPSRDQPQHF	TGCGCCAGCAGCCAACCTTCTAGAGATCAGCCCCAGCATTTT
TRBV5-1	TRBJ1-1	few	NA	CASSPGRGASMNTEAFF	TGCGCCAGCAGCCCAGGGAGGGGCGCATCGATGAACACTGAAGCTTTCTTT
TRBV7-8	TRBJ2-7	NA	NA	CASSLRATEGETYEQYF	TGTGCCAGCAGCTTAAGAGCAACGGAAGGGGAGACCTACGAGCAGTACTTC
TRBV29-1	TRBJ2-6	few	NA	CSTGEEGANVLTF	TGCAGCACGGGGGAGGAGGGGGCCAACGTCCTGACTTTC
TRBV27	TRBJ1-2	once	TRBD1	CASSIRPGTAYGYTF	TGTGCCAGCAGTATAAGACCCGGGACAGCCTATGGCTACACCTTC
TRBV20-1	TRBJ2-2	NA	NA	CSAILRSTGELFF	TGCAGTGCTATCCTTCGTTCCACCGGGGAGCTGTTTTTT
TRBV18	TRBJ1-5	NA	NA	CASSLGRQGSNQPQHF	TGTGCCAGCTCACTAGGCCGCCAGGGGAGCAATCAGCCCCAGCATTTT
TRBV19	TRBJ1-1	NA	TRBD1	CASINRDSYTEAFF	TGTGCCAGTATTAACCGGGACAGTTACACTGAAGCTTTCTTT
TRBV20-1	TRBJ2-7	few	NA	CSALPNPGELNEQYF	TGCAGTGCCTTACCCAACCCAGGGGAGCTTAACGAGCAGTACTTC
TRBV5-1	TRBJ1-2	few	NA	CASGTLNYGYTF	TGCGCCAGCGGAACTCTTAACTATGGCTACACCTTC
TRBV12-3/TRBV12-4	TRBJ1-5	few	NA	CASRFGQGRQPQHF	TGTGCCAGCAGGTTTGGCCAGGGAAGACAGCCCCAGCATTTT
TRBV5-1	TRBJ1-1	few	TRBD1	CASSLARTGVTEAFF	TGCGCCAGCAGCTTGGCAAGGACAGGGGTCACTGAAGCTTTCTTT
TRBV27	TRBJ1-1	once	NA	CTSSLSGSTVLGTEAFF	TGTACCAGCAGTTTATCAGGATCGACTGTCCTGGGCACTGAAGCTTTCTTT
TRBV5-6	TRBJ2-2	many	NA	CASSLITGTGELFF	TGTGCCAGCAGCTTGATTACGGGCACCGGGGAGCTGTTTTTT
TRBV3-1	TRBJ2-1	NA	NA	CASSPGSRDSEGEQFF	TGTGCCAGCAGCCCAGGGTCCCGGGACTCCGAGGGTGAGCAGTTCTTC
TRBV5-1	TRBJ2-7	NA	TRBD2	CASSPTSGRSYEQYF	TGCGCCAGCAGCCCGACTAGCGGGAGGTCCTACGAGCAGTACTTC
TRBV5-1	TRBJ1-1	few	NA	CASSLRAGANTEAFF	TGCGCCAGCAGCTTGCGGGCAGGGGCGAACACTGAAGCTTTCTTT
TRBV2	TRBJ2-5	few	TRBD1	CASTRQGSFQETQYF	TGTGCCAGCACCCGACAGGGCAGCTTCCAAGAGACCCAGTACTTC
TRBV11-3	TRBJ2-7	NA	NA	CASSWQGYEQYF	TGTGCCAGCAGCTGGCAGGGCTACGAGCAGTACTTC
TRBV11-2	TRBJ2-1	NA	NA	CASSLVPGPRSYNEQFF	TGTGCCAGCAGCTTAGTCCCAGGTCCTCGCTCCTACAATGAGCAGTTCTTC
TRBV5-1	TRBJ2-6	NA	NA	CASASRGVDSGANVLTF	TGCGCCAGCGCCTCTAGAGGGGTCGACTCTGGGGCCAACGTCCTGACTTTC
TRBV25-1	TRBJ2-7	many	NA	CASSDLGSSYEQYF	TGTGCCAGCAGTGACCTCGGGAGTTCCTACGAGCAGTACTTC
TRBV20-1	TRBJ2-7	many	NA	CSASQTGNEQYF	TGCAGTGCTAGCCAAACCGGGAACGAGCAGTACTTC
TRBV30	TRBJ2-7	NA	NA	CAWSVLGYEQYF	TGTGCCTGGAGTGTATTAGGCTACGAGCAGTACTTC
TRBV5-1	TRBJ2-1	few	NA	CASSLEDEGTFSYNEQFF	TGCGCCAGCAGCTTGGAAGATGAGGGCACCTTCTCCTACAATGAGCAGTTCTTC
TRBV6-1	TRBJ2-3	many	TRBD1	CASSEPPGQGSDTQYF	TGTGCCAGCAGTGAACCGCCGGGACAGGGGTCAGATACGCAGTATTTT
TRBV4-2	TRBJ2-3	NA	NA	CASSLERPPDTQYF	TGTGCCAGCAGCCTAGAGCGGCCTCCAGATACGCAGTATTTT
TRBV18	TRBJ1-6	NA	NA	CASSLPTSPLHF	TGTGCCAGCTCACTCCCTACTTCACCCCTCCACTTT
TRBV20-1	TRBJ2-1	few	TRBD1	CSAPTGHEQFF	TGCAGTGCGCCGACAGGGCATGAGCAGTTCTTC
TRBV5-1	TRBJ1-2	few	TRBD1	CASSLDEDRAWGYTF	TGCGCCAGCAGCTTGGACGAAGACAGGGCTTGGGGCTACACCTTC
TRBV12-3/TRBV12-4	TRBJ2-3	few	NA	CASSSDGASTDTQYF	TGTGCCAGCAGTTCGGACGGGGCTAGCACAGATACGCAGTATTTT
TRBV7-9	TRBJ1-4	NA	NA	CASSQHGTNEKLFF	TGTGCCAGCAGCCAACACGGAACTAATGAAAAACTGTTTTTT